The T cell receptor beta chain under discussion was sequenced for a study of T cell repertoires and HLA-DP antigens. Study details: Versus self, one alloantigen differed at one groove amino acid, the other at nine to eleven.

Primers targeted 54 TRBV and 13 TRBJ segments. Clones were sequenced by immunoSEQ multiplex PCR, and TCRdb holds only the in-frame ones, with some missing. The sample records 75,000 to 90,000 clones, approximately 86% being singletons. In the case of this clone: Its antigen is not known.

Purity of the untouched CD4+ T cells was about 98%. V shed 0 bases and J 4 bases; nucleotides not matched to a gene: 12. The CDR3 sequence is 18 residues long. Per germline, CDR1 SGHNT and CDR2 YYREEE (reference sequence). The gene calls are TRBV5-4 and TRBJ2-3; TRBD2 matches at 9 bases. What was sequenced was CD4+ T cells from PBMCs. The sequence came from a man in his fifties in good health and CMV-seronegative. The CDR3 DNA reads as TGTGCCAGCAGCTTGGTTGTGACTAGCGGACGGAGGGCAGATACGCAGTATTTT. As protein: CASSLVVTSGRRADTQYF.